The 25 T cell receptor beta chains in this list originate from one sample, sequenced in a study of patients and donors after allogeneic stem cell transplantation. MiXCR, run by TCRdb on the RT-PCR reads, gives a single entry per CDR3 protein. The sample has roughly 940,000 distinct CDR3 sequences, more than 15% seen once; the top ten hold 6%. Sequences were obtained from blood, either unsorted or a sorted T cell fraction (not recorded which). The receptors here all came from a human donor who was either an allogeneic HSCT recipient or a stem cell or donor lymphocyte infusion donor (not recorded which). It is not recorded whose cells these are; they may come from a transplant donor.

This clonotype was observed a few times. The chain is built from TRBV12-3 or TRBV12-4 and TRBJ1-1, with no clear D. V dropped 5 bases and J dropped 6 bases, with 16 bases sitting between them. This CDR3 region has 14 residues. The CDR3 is CASSPVVEVAEAFF. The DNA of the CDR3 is TGTGCCAGCAGTCCCGTGGTTGAGGTCGCTGAAGCTTTCTTT.

CDR3 sequence (DNA): TGTGCCAGCAGCCAAGACGGGGTGAACACCGGGGAGCTGTTTTTT. Amino acids: CASSQDGVNTGELFF. The rearrangement links TRBV3-1 to TRBJ2-2; weak D call: TRBD2 (5 bases). V was trimmed by 0 bases and J by 1 base, leaving 6 bases between them. The germline V gene has CDR1 LGHDT and CDR2 YNNKEL (reference sequence). The CDR3 has 15 amino acids.

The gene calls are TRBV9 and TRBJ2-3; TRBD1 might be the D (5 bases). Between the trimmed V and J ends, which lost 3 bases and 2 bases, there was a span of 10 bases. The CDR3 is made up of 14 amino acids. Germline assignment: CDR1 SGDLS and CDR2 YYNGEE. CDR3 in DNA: TGTGCCAGCAGCGGCTGGACAAACACAGATACGCAGTATTTT. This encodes CASSGWTNTDTQYF.

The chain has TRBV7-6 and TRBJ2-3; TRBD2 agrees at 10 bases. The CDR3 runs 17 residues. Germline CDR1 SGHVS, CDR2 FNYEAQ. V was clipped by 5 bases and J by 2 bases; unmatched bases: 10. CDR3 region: CASSGQREGRDTDTQYF. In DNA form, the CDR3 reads TGTGCCAGCAGCGGACAGCGGGAGGGCCGGGACACAGATACGCAGTATTTT.

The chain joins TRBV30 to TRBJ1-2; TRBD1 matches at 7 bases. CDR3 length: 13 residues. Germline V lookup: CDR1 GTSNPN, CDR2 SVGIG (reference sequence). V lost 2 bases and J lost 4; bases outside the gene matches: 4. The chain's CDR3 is CAWSKTGRYGYTF. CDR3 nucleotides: TGTGCCTGGAGTAAGACAGGGCGCTATGGCTACACCTTC.

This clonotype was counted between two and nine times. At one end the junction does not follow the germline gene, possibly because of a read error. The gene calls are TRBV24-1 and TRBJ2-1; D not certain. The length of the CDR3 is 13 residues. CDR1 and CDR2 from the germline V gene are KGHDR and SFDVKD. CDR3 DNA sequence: TGTGCCACCAGTGATTTACCCGGGTTCAATTTCGTCTTC. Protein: CATSDLPGFNFVF.

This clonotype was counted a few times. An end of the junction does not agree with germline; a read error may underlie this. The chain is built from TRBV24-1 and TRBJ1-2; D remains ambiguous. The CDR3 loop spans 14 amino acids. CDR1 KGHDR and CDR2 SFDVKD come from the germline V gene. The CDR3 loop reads CATSDKQGYRGCTF. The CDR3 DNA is TGTGCCACCAGTGATAAACAAGGCTATAGAGGCTGCACCTTC.

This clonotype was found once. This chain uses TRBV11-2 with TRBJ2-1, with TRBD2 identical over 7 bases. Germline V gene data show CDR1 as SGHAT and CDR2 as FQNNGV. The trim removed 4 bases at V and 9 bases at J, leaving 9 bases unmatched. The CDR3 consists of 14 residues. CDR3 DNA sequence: TGTGCCAGCAGCTCCCGGGGGGAGGTGGGTGAGCAGTTCTTC. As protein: CASSSRGEVGEQFF.

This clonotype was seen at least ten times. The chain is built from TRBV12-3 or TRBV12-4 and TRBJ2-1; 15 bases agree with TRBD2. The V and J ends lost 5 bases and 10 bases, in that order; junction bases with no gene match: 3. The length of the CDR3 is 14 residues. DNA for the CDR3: TGTGCCAGCAGTGGACTAGCGGGAGGGGGCGAGCAGTTCTTC. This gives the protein CASSGLAGGGEQFF.

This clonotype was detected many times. The CDR3 DNA reads as TGCGCCAGCAGCTCACAGGGGGCTTCGAACACTGAAGCTTTCTTT. Its translation is CASSSQGASNTEAFF. V usage is TRBV5-1 and J usage is TRBJ1-1; TRBD1 agrees at 9 bases. CDR1 and CDR2 from the germline V gene are SGHRS and YFSETQ. The ends lost 3 bases at V and 1 base at J; junction bases unmatched: 4. The CDR3 is 15 amino acids.

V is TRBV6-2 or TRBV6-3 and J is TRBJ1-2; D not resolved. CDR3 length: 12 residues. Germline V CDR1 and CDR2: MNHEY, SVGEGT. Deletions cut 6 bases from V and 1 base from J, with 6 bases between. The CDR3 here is CASSLNNYGYTF. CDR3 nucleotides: TGTGCCAGCAGCCTCAATAACTATGGCTACACCTTC.

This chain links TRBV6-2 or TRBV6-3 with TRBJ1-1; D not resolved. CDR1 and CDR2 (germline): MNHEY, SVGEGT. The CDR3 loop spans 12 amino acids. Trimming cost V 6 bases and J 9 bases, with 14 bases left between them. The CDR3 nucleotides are TGTGCCAGCAGACGTAACGGGCAGAAAGCTTTCTTT. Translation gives CASRRNGQKAFF.

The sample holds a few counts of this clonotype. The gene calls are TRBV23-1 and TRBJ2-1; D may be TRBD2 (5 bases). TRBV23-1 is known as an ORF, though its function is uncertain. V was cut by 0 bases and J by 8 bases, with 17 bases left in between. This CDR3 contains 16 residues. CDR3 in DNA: TGCGCCAGCAGTCAATCTTGGCCCACCCTGGAGGATGAGCAGTTCTTC. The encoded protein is CASSQSWPTLEDEQFF.

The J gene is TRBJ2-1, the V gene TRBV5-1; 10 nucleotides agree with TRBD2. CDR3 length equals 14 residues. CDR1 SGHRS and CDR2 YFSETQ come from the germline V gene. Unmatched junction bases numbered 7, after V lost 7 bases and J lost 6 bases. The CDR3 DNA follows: TGCGCCAGCGGGGGGACTAGCGCCAGCAATGAGCAGTTCTTC. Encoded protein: CASGGTSASNEQFF.

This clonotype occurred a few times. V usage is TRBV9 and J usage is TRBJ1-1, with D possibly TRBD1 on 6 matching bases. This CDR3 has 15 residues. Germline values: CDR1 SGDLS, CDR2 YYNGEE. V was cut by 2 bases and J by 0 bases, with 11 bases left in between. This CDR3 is CASSVQGDMNTEAFF. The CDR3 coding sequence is TGTGCCAGCAGCGTCCAAGGGGACATGAACACTGAAGCTTTCTTT.

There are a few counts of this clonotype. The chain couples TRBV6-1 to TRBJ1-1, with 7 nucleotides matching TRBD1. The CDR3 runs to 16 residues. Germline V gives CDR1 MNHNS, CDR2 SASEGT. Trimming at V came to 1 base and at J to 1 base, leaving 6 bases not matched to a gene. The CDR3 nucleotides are TGTGCCAGCAGTGAAGAAAACCACAGGGGGAACACTGAAGCTTTCTTT. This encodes CASSEENHRGNTEAFF.

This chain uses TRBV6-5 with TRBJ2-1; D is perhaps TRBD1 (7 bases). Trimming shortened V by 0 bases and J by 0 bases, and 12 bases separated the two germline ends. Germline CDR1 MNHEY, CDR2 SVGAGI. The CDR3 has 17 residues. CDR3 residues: CASSYSTGRSSYNEQFF. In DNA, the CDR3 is TGTGCCAGCAGTTACTCGACAGGGAGGAGCTCCTACAATGAGCAGTTCTTC.

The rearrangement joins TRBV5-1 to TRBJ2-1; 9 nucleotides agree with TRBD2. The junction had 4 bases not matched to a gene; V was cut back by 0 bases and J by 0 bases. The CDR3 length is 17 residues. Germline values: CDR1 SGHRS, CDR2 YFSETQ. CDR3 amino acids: CASSLVLAGNSYNEQFF. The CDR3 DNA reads TGCGCCAGCAGCTTGGTGCTAGCGGGGAACTCCTACAATGAGCAGTTCTTC.

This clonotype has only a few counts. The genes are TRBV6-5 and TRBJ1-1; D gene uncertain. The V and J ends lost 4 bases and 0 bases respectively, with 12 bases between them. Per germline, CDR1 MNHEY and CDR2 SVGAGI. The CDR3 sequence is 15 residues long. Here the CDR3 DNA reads TGTGCCAGCAGTTTCGGGGTGGCCCTGAACACTGAAGCTTTCTTT. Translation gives CASSFGVALNTEAFF.

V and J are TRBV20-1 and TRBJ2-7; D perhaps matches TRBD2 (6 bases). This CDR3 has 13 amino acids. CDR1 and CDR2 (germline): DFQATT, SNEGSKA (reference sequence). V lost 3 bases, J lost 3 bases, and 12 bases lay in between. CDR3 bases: TGCAGTGCTAGGGGGGGAACAGGCTACGAGCAGTACTTC. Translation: CSARGGTGYEQYF.

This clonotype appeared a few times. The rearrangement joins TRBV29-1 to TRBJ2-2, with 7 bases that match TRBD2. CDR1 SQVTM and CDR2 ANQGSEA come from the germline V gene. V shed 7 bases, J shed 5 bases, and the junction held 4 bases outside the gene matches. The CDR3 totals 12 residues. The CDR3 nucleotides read TGCAGCGCCGAAGCGGGGACCGGGGAGCTGTTTTTT. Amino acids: CSAEAGTGELFF.

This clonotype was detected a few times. The CDR3 coding sequence is TGTGCCAGCAGCTTGGTGGGACAGGGATCGTCAGATACGCAGTATTTT. Translating it yields CASSLVGQGSSDTQYF. The rearrangement uses TRBV7-2 and TRBJ2-3, with 9 bases aligning to TRBD1. The germline CDR1 and CDR2 sequences are SGHTA and FQGNSA. This CDR3 region has 16 residues. The V segment lost 3 bases and the J segment 4 bases; nucleotides outside the gene matches: 8.

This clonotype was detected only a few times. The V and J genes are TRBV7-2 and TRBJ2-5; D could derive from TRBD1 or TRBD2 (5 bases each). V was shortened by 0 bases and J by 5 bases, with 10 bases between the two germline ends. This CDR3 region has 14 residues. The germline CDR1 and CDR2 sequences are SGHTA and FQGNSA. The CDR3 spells CASSLASGTETQYF. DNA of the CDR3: TGTGCCAGCAGCTTAGCATCTGGGACCGAGACCCAGTACTTC.

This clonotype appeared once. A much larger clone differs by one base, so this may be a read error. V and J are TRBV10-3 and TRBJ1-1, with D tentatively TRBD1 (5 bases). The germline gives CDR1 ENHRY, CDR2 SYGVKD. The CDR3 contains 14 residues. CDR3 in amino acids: CAIRAPGPNTQAFF. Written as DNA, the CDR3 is TGTGCCATCAGGGCCCCGGGACCGAACACTCAAGCTTTCTTT.

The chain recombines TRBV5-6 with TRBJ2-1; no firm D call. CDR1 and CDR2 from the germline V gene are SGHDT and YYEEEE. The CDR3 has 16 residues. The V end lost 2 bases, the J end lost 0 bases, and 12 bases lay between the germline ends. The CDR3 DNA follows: TGTGCCAGCAGCTTTATACGGTACACCTCCTACAATGAGCAGTTCTTC. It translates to CASSFIRYTSYNEQFF.